This is a list of T cell receptor beta chains from one sample in a study of blood T cells in healthy people across ages. TCRdb re-called the 5' RACE reads through MiXCR, storing one row per CDR3 protein. Among around 280,000 distinct CDR3 sequences listed, 25% to 30% were seen once. The sample taken for sequencing was blood. The receptors were sampled from a woman between 70 and 85 years old in good health. Both conserved end residues are part of each CDR3. The D gene is left open where the match is weak. Some rows have no size entry. The others give once, few or many, or a class for an expanded clone.

-,TRBV20-1,TRBJ2-7,-,TGCAGTGCTAGCCTGACCTACGAGCAGTACTTC,CSASLTYEQYF
few,TRBV3-1,TRBJ2-4,-,TGTGCCAGCAGCCAAGATTATTCCGGGGGGCTCGGGAACATTCAGTACTTC,CASSQDYSGGLGNIQYF
-,TRBV9,TRBJ2-5,TRBD1,TGTGCCAGCAGCGTAGATTCGGCAGGGGGCCTGGGAGAGACCCAGTACTTC,CASSVDSAGGLGETQYF
-,TRBV12-3/TRBV12-4,TRBJ2-5,TRBD1,TGTGCCAGCCCAGACAGGGGGCAAGAGACCCAGTACTTC,CASPDRGQETQYF
many,TRBV20-1,TRBJ1-2,-,TGCAGTGCTAGAGTCCCCCAGGCTAACTATGGCTACACCTTC,CSARVPQANYGYTF
few,TRBV4-1,TRBJ1-2,TRBD1,TGCGCCAGCAGCCCATCTTCAGGGGGCGACTATGGCTACACCTTC,CASSPSSGGDYGYTF
-,TRBV20-1,TRBJ2-1,TRBD2,TGCAGTGCTACGATAGGCTATGCGACTAGCGGGGTAAGCTCCTACAATGAGCAGTTCTTC,CSATIGYATSGVSSYNEQFF
-,TRBV7-2,TRBJ2-2,TRBD2,TGTGCCAGCAGCTGGGGACTAGCGGGAGGCTCGTCCGGGGAGCTGTTTTTT,CASSWGLAGGSSGELFF
few,TRBV7-8,TRBJ2-2,-,TGTGCCAGCAGCGTCAGCGCCGGGGAGCTGTTTTTT,CASSVSAGELFF
-,TRBV28,TRBJ2-1,TRBD2,TGTGCCAGCAAACCCCAGGGACTACTAGCGGGGTTCCAGTTCTTC,CASKPQGLLAGFQFF
-,TRBV20-1,TRBJ1-4,-,TGCAGTGCTAGAGGGTCGCACGTACCAACTAATGAAAAACTGTTTTTT,CSARGSHVPTNEKLFF
-,TRBV20-1,TRBJ2-1,TRBD1,TGCAGTGTGCCGGGACAGGGGGCTGGTGAGCAGTTCTTC,CSVPGQGAGEQFF
few,TRBV7-8,TRBJ1-2,-,TGTGCCAGCAGCGCCCCGGTGACAGGATTCTATGGCTACACCTTC,CASSAPVTGFYGYTF
-,TRBV18,TRBJ2-7,-,TGTGCCAGCTCACCGAACCGGCCCTACGAGCAGTACTTC,CASSPNRPYEQYF
-,TRBV6-2/TRBV6-3,TRBJ2-7,TRBD2,TGTGCCAGCAGTTACATAGCGGGATACGAGCAGTACTTC,CASSYIAGYEQYF
few,TRBV14,TRBJ2-5,TRBD2,TGTGCCAGCAGCCAAGGAGAACTAGCGGGAGGATTCTCGGCGGAGACCCAGTACTTC,CASSQGELAGGFSAETQYF
-,TRBV6-5,TRBJ2-7,-,TGTGCCAGCAGTTACCTGCGGCAGGGGCCGCAGTACTTC,CASSYLRQGPQYF
few,TRBV11-2,TRBJ2-5,-,TGTGCCAGCAGCCCACAGCGGGCCTCGGAGACCCAGTACTTC,CASSPQRASETQYF
once,TRBV6-5,TRBJ2-7,-,TGTGCCAGCAGTTATGGAGGGAGTTTAACGGGCTACGAGCAGTACTTC,CASSYGGSLTGYEQYF
-,TRBV27,TRBJ2-7,-,TGTGCCAGCAGAGACCTGGTGGGCGGAGACTACGAGCAGTACTTC,CASRDLVGGDYEQYF
-,TRBV28,TRBJ1-1,-,TGTGCCAGCAGTTTCGAGGACACTGAAGCTTTCTTT,CASSFEDTEAFF
many,TRBV24-1,TRBJ2-1,-,TGTGCCACCAGTGACCCAGGGGGGTCCTACTACAATGAGCAGTTCTTC,CATSDPGGSYYNEQFF
few,TRBV6-1,TRBJ1-4,-,TGTGCCAGCATCATGGGTGGATTCGGTGAAAAACTGTTTTTT,CASIMGGFGEKLFF
many,TRBV20-1,TRBJ2-3,-,TGCAGTGCTAGGGACCCGACTGAACGCACAGATACGCAGTATTTT,CSARDPTERTDTQYF
few,TRBV15,TRBJ1-1,TRBD1,TGTGCCACCAGCAGGGCCCGGGACAGGTATACCCAAGCTTTCTTT,CATSRARDRYTQAFF
many,TRBV7-9,TRBJ1-6,-,TGTGCCAGCAGCTTAGCGGGCTCCCAGTGGAATTCACCCCTCCACTTT,CASSLAGSQWNSPLHF
many,TRBV29-1,TRBJ2-7,-,TGCAGCGTTGGGCGGGACAGTCCCTACGAGCAGTACTTC,CSVGRDSPYEQYF
few,TRBV24-1,TRBJ2-2,-,TGTGCCACCAGTGATCCTACACACAACACCGGGGAGCTGTTTTTT,CATSDPTHNTGELFF
-,TRBV18,TRBJ2-5,TRBD1,TGTGCCAGCTCCGGACAGGGAGGTGGCGAGACCCAGTACTTC,CASSGQGGGETQYF